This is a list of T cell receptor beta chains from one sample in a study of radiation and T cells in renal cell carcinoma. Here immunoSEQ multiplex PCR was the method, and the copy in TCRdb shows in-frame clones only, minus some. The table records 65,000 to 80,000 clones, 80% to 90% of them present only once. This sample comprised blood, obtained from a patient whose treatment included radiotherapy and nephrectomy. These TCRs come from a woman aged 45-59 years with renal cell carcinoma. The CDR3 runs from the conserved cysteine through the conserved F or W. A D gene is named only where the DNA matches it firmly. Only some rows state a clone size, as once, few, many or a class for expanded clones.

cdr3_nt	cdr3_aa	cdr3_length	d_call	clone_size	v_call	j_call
TGCGCCAGCAGGCACAGGGTTCCTGAAGCTTTCTTT	CASRHRVPEAFF	12	.	.	TRBV10-1	TRBJ1-1
TGCGCCAGCAGCTTGGCGGGGACCCACGGGGAGCTGTTTTTT	CASSLAGTHGELFF	14	.	.	TRBV5-1	TRBJ2-2
TGTGCCAGCGGACCGGGACAGAACACCGGGGAGCTGTTTTTT	CASGPGQNTGELFF	14	.	.	TRBV14	TRBJ2-2
TGTGCCAGCACTGCCTCACAGGGGGCCTACATTTATGGCTACACCTTC	CASTASQGAYIYGYTF	16	TRBD1	.	TRBV28	TRBJ1-2
TGTGCCAGCAGTCCCAGGGAATATGATTCACCCCTCCACTTT	CASSPREYDSPLHF	14	.	.	TRBV6-5	TRBJ1-6
TGTGCCAGCAGCTTCCCCCGGACGGATTATAATTCACCCCTCCACTTT	CASSFPRTDYNSPLHF	16	.	.	TRBV5-6	TRBJ1-6
TGTGCCAGCAGCCCTTCCCTCGGGACGACTGAAGCTTTCTTT	CASSPSLGTTEAFF	14	.	.	TRBV7-2	TRBJ1-1
TGCGCCAGCAGTGAGTCAGGGGGAGGCCGGGAGCAGTTCTTC	CASSESGGGREQFF	14	.	.	TRBV10-2	TRBJ2-1
TGTGCCAGCAGCTTCGGACTAGCGGGGGGTTTGAACACCGGGGAGCTGTTTTTT	CASSFGLAGGLNTGELFF	18	TRBD2	.	TRBV7-2	TRBJ2-2
TGCGCCAGCAGCTTGGTTGGGACAGCCGACGATGAGCAGTTCTTC	CASSLVGTADDEQFF	15	TRBD1	.	TRBV5-1	TRBJ2-1
TGCGCCAGCAGCCAAGGCGGGGGGGCCTTACAAGATACGCAGTATTTT	CASSQGGGALQDTQYF	16	TRBD2	.	TRBV4-3	TRBJ2-3
TGTGCCAGTAGTTCCAGGGAGTACGAGCAGTACTTC	CASSSREYEQYF	12	.	.	TRBV19	TRBJ2-7
TGCGCCAGCAGCCAAGGGACAGGGACCCTAATTACACCCCTCCACTTT	CASSQGTGTLITPLHF	16	TRBD1	.	TRBV5-1	TRBJ1-6
TGTGCCAGCACCCCGGGGGGGTGGGACACTGAAGCTTTCTTT	CASTPGGWDTEAFF	14	.	.	TRBV5-4	TRBJ1-1
TGTGCCAGCAGCTTACCCAGGGGGCCGGGGTTAAGCAATCAGCCCCAGCATTTT	CASSLPRGPGLSNQPQHF	18	TRBD1	.	TRBV7-8	TRBJ1-5
TGTGCCAGCAGCTTGGGGCAAGTTAACTATGGCTACACCTTC	CASSLGQVNYGYTF	14	.	once	TRBV7-2	TRBJ1-2
TGTGCCAGCAGCCCGGTAGGGGTGCGCAATGAGCAGTTCTTC	CASSPVGVRNEQFF	14	.	.	TRBV5-5	TRBJ2-1
TGCGCCAGCAAAGGGGGGGACAATGAGCAGTTCTTC	CASKGGDNEQFF	12	.	.	TRBV10-1	TRBJ2-1
TGTGCCAGCAGTGTATCAGGGAATCAGCCCCAGCATTTT	CASSVSGNQPQHF	13	.	.	TRBV2	TRBJ1-5
TGCGCCAGCAGTTCGGGACAGGATCCCTCGCCCCAGCATTTT	CASSSGQDPSPQHF	14	TRBD1	few	TRBV5-1	TRBJ1-5
TGCGCCAGCAGCACCGGACTCCCGGATACGCAGTATTTT	CASSTGLPDTQYF	13	.	once	TRBV5-1	TRBJ2-3
TGTGCCAGCAGCCCCCGACAGGGACTGGCCGGGGAGCTGTTTTTT	CASSPRQGLAGELFF	15	.	.	TRBV11-3	TRBJ2-2
TGTGCCAGCAGCTCTTCCGGGACAGGGGACTGGAGCAATCAGCCCCAGCATTTT	CASSSSGTGDWSNQPQHF	18	TRBD1	.	TRBV7-2	TRBJ1-5
TGCGCCAGCAGCCCGAGGCGGGGCACTGAAGCTTTCTTT	CASSPRRGTEAFF	13	.	.	TRBV5-1	TRBJ1-1
TGTGCCAGTGTATTAGGCGCCGAGCAGTACTTC	CASVLGAEQYF	11	.	.	TRBV6-5	TRBJ2-7
TGTGCCAGCAGCCAAGGGGCAGGGCCTAACTATGGCTACACCTTC	CASSQGAGPNYGYTF	15	.	.	TRBV4-2	TRBJ1-2
TGTGCCAGCAGCTTAGAGGCTAGCGGGATTTACAATGAGCAGTTCTTC	CASSLEASGIYNEQFF	16	TRBD2	few	TRBV7-8	TRBJ2-1
TGCAGCGTGGCAGGGTACCGACAGCCCCAGCATTTT	CSVAGYRQPQHF	12	.	.	TRBV29-1	TRBJ1-5
TGTGCCAGCAGTCGAACCGGGGAGCTGTTTTTT	CASSRTGELFF	11	.	.	TRBV6-5	TRBJ2-2
TGTGCCAGCAGCTCCCGGGACAGATTTGCCTATGGCTACACCTTC	CASSSRDRFAYGYTF	15	TRBD1	.	TRBV5-6	TRBJ1-2
TGCAGCGCGTTACCCGTAGGTAGCCGCAGCTCCTACGAGCAGTACTTC	CSALPVGSRSSYEQYF	16	.	once	TRBV29-1	TRBJ2-7
TGTGCCAGCAGCTTGGGGCCGAACACTGAAGCTTTCTTT	CASSLGPNTEAFF	13	.	once	TRBV5-6	TRBJ1-1
TGCGCCAGCAGCTCAAGACAGGGTAACAATGAAAAACTGTTTTTT	CASSSRQGNNEKLFF	15	TRBD1	.	TRBV5-1	TRBJ1-4
TGTGCCTGGAGCCCTGCAGGGGTTGAGCAGTTCTTC	CAWSPAGVEQFF	12	.	.	TRBV30	TRBJ2-1
TGTGCCATCAGTGAGTCGGGGGTAACAGGGACGGTCTCACCCCTCCACTTT	CAISESGVTGTVSPLHF	17	.	.	TRBV10-3	TRBJ1-6
TGTGCCAGCAGCAGGGGACAGGGGGCAACAGGGGAGCTGTTTTTT	CASSRGQGATGELFF	15	TRBD1	.	TRBV5-6	TRBJ2-2
TGTGCCAGCGCGGCAGGGAAAGGCACCACTGAAGCTTTCTTT	CASAAGKGTTEAFF	14	.	.	TRBV5-4	TRBJ1-1
TGTGCCAGCAGCACCTACAGGCAAGGTGCTAATGAAAAACTGTTTTTT	CASSTYRQGANEKLFF	16	.	.	TRBV5-4	TRBJ1-4
TGCAGCGTTGTCACAGGGGAGCCTAGCGGGGTTCTCGGGGAGCTGTTTTTT	CSVVTGEPSGVLGELFF	17	TRBD2	.	TRBV29-1	TRBJ2-2
TGTGCCAGCAGGCCTAGGGGGCTTGGTAATGAAAAACTGTTTTTT	CASRPRGLGNEKLFF	15	TRBD1	few	TRBV7-9	TRBJ1-4
TGTGCCAGCAGCGTTCGGGCGAACACCGGGGAGCTGTTTTTT	CASSVRANTGELFF	14	.	.	TRBV9	TRBJ2-2
TGTGCCAGCTCACCAGACAGGGGATATGATGGCTACACCTTC	CASSPDRGYDGYTF	14	TRBD1	.	TRBV18	TRBJ1-2